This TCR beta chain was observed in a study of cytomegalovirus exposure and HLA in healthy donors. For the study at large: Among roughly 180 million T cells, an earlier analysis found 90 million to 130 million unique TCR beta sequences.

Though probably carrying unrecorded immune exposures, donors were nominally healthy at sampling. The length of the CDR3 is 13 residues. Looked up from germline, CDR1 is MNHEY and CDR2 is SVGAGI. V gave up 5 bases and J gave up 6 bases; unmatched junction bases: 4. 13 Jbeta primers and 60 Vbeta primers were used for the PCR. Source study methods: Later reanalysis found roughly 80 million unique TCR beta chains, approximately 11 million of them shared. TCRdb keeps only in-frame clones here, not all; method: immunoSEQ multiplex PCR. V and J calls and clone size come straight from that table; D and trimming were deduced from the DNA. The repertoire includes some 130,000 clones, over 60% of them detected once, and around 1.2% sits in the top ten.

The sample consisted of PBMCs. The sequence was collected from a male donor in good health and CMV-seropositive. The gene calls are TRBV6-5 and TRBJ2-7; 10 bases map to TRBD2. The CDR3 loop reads CASSRASGGEQYF. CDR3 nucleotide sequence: TGTGCCAGCAGTAGGGCTAGCGGGGGCGAGCAGTACTTC.